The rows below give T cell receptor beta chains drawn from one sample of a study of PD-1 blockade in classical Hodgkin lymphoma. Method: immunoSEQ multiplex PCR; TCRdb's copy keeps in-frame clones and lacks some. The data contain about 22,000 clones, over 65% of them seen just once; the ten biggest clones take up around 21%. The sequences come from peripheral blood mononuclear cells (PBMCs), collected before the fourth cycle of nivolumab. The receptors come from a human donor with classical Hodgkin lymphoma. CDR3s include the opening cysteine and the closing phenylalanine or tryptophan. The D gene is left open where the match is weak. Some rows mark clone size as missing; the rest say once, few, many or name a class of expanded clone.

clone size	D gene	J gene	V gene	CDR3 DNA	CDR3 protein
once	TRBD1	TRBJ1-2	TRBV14	TGTGCCAGCAGCCAAGGACAGGGTTGGTATGGCTACACCTTC	CASSQGQGWYGYTF
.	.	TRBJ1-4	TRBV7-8	TGTGCCAGCAGCTTAGATATACGCAGGCGAGGAGAAAAACTGTTTTTT	CASSLDIRRRGEKLFF
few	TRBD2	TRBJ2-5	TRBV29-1	TGCAGCGTTGAAGATCCCGGGACTAGCGGGAGGTCCTTTGAGACCCAGTACTTC	CSVEDPGTSGRSFETQYF
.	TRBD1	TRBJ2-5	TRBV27	TGTGCCAGCAGTTTCCGGGGACAGGGGGCGCCTGAGCAGTACTTC	CASSFRGQGAPEQYF
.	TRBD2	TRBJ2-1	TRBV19	TGTGCCAGTAGTGAAACGGGAGGGTCCTACAATGAGCAGTTCTTC	CASSETGGSYNEQFF
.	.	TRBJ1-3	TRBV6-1	TGTGCCAGCAGTGAACTAAACTCTAGAAACACCATATATTTT	CASSELNSRNTIYF
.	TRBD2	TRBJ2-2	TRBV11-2	TGTGCCAGCAGCCGTCCCGGGACTAGCGGGATACCCACCGGGGAGCTGTTTTTT	CASSRPGTSGIPTGELFF
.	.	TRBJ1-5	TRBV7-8	TGTGCCAGCAGCTTATACGACAAACACGATCAGCCCCAGCATTTT	CASSLYDKHDQPQHF
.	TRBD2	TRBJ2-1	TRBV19	TGTGCCAGTAGTCGACTAGCGGGAGCCAATGAGCAGTTCTTC	CASSRLAGANEQFF
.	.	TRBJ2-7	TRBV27	TGTGCCAGCAGTTCCCGGGCCTCCTACGAGCAGTACTTC	CASSSRASYEQYF
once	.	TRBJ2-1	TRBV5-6	TGTGCCAGCAGCTTGGAGATCGGGGGCTCCTACAATGAGCAGTTCTTC	CASSLEIGGSYNEQFF
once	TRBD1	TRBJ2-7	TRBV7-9	TGTGCCAGCAGCTTCACCGGGACAGGGTGGGACTTC	CASSFTGTGWDF
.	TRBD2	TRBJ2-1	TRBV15	TGTGCCACCAGCAGACCTGGGACTAGCGGGATGTCTCAGTTCTTC	CATSRPGTSGMSQFF
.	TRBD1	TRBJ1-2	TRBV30	TGTGCCTGGTGGGACAGAAATTATGGCTACACCTTC	CAWWDRNYGYTF
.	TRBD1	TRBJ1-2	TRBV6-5	TGTGCCAGCAGTTTTGGACAGGGCTTAACTGGCTACACCTTC	CASSFGQGLTGYTF
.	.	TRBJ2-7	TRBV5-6	TGTGCCAGCAGCTTGTTGACGGACCTACCACCCTACGAGCAGTACTTC	CASSLLTDLPPYEQYF
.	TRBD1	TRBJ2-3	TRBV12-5	TGTGCTAGTGGTGCAGGGGGCGGGAATACGCAGTATTTT	CASGAGGGNTQYF
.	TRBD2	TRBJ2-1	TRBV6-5	TGTGCCAGCAGTTGGGGACTAGCGGGGAACAATGAGCAGTTCTTC	CASSWGLAGNNEQFF
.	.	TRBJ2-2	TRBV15	TGTGCCACCAGCAGAGGAGATGAGTACACCGGGGAGCTGTTTTTT	CATSRGDEYTGELFF
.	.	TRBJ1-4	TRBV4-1	TGCGCCAGCAGCCACTCTCCAGGGGTTAATGAAAAACTGTTTTTT	CASSHSPGVNEKLFF
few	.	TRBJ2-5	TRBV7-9	TGTGCCAGCAGCTTAGTGGGGACCCAGTACTTC	CASSLVGTQYF
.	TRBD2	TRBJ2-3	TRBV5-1	TGCGCCAGCAGCTTACTAGCGGGGACTAGCACAGATACGCAGTATTTT	CASSLLAGTSTDTQYF
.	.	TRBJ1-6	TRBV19	TGTGCCAGTAGTGCTGGGACACTGCCCGGCCCCCTCCACTTT	CASSAGTLPGPLHF
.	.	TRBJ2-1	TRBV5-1	TGCGCCAGCAGCTTGGCCGGGAGCTCCTACAATGAGCAGTTCTTC	CASSLAGSSYNEQFF
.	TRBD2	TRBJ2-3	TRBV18	TGTGCCAGCTCAACGACACTAGCGACAGATACGCAGTGTTTT	CASSTTLATDTQCF
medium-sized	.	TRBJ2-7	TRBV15	TGTGCCACCAGTAAACGGGGACCGAGCTCCTACGAGCAGTACTTC	CATSKRGPSSYEQYF
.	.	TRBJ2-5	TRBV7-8	TGTGCCAGCAGCTTAGATCGCTGGGGGCAAGAGACCCAGTACTTC	CASSLDRWGQETQYF
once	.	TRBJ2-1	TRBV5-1	TGCGCCAGCAGCTTGGCCGATCCGACCTACAATGAGCAGTTCTTC	CASSLADPTYNEQFF
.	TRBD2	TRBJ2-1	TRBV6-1	TGTGCCATCTCGGGAGGGCCCTCCTACAATGAGCAGTTCTTC	CAISGGPSYNEQFF
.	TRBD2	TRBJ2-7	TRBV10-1	TGCGCCAGCAGTGCCCTAGCGGGGGCCAAGCAGTACTTC	CASSALAGAKQYF
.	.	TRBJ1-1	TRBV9	TGTGCCAGCAGCGTTTCCGCCAGCAGACCCGGCACTGAAGCTTTCTTT	CASSVSASRPGTEAFF
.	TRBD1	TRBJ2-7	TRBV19	TGTGCCAGTAGTTCCCCGGGACAGGGGGGCTACGAGCAGTACTTC	CASSSPGQGGYEQYF
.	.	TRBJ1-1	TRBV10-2	TGCGCCAGCAGTGAGTCGAACGTTGGGGGGGCACGAGCTTTCTTT	CASSESNVGGARAFF
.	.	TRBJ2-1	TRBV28	TGTGCCAGCAGTTTGTGGACAAAAGATTACAATGAGCAGTTCTTC	CASSLWTKDYNEQFF
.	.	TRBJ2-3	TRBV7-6	TGTGCCAGCAGCCATGGGGGTTTCACAGATACGCAGTATTTT	CASSHGGFTDTQYF
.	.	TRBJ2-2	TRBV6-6	TGTGCCAGCTCCTTTTCTACCGGGGAGCTGTTTTTT	CASSFSTGELFF
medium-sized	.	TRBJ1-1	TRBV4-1	TGCGCCAGCAGCCAAGAGGGACTCAGGGGACTGAACACTGAAGCTTTCTTT	CASSQEGLRGLNTEAFF
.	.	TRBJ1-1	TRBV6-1	TGTGCCAGCAGTAAAGGAGGGGCCAGGTCGGTCACTGAAGCTTTCTTT	CASSKGGARSVTEAFF
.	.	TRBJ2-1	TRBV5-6	TGTGCCAGCAGCTTGGTTGAGGGTAGTCTTTACAATGAGCAGTTCTTC	CASSLVEGSLYNEQFF
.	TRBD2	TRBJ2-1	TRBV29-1	TGCAGCGCCCGGGACTACCATGAGCAGTTCTTC	CSARDYHEQFF
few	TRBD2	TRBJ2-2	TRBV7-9	TGTGCCAGCAGGTTCGGGGGAGGGACCGGGGAGCTGTTTTTT	CASRFGGGTGELFF
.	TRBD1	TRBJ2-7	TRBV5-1	TGCGCCAGCAGCTGGAGTTCTCGGGACAGGGTAGCCTACGAGCAGTACTTC	CASSWSSRDRVAYEQYF
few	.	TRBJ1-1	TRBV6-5	TGTGCCAGCAGTTACCACAGTCGGGACACTGAAGCTTTCTTT	CASSYHSRDTEAFF
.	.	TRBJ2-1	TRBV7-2	TGTGCCAGCAGCTTAGGCAGCGGAGACTACAATGAGCAGTTCTTC	CASSLGSGDYNEQFF
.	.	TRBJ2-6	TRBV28	TGTGCCAGCAGTACCAAGCGCTCTGGGGCCAACGTCCTGACTTTC	CASSTKRSGANVLTF
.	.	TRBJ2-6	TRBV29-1	TGCAGCGTGACGTTCTCTGGGGCCAACGTCCTGACTTTC	CSVTFSGANVLTF
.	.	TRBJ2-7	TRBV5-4	TGTGCCAGCAGCCAAGATGGATACGACGACGAGCAGTACTTC	CASSQDGYDDEQYF
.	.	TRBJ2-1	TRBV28	TGTGCCACCCGAGGATGGCGGAATTACAATGAGCAGTTCTTC	CATRGWRNYNEQFF
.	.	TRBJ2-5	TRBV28	TGTGCCAGCAGGGGTTCGGGGGTCCAAGAGACCCAGTACTTC	CASRGSGVQETQYF
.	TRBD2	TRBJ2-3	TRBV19	TGTGCCAGTAGTGCAAGCACTAGCGGGAGAACCCGTAGCACAGATACGCAGTATTTT	CASSASTSGRTRSTDTQYF
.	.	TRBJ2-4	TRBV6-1	TGTGCCAGCAGTGAACCGTGGGATAGCCGGCCGTACTTC	CASSEPWDSRPYF
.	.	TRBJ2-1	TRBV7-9	TGTGCCAGCAGCTTAGAAGGCAGGGCCCATGAGCAGTTCTTC	CASSLEGRAHEQFF